These 7 T cell receptor beta chains originate from one sample sequenced in a study of OX40 agonist ivuxolimab in advanced cancers. TCRdb's table, derived via immunoSEQ multiplex PCR, lists solely in-frame clones and lacks some. The sample has 15,000 to 17,000 clones, about three quarters seen once. The sample in question was CD4+ or CD8+ T cells sorted from blood, obtained in a trial of the OX40 agonist ivuxolimab. The receptors were gathered from an adult with an advanced solid tumor such as melanoma, head and neck, liver or kidney cancer.

V usage is TRBV5-6 and J usage is TRBJ1-4; 7 nucleotides agree with TRBD1. V dropped 3 bases and J dropped 8; count of bases not matched to a gene: 4. This CDR3 spans 13 amino acids. Germline V gene lookup returns CDR1 SGHDT and CDR2 YYEEEE. The CDR3 protein is CASSSGTEEKLFF. The CDR3 DNA reads as TGTGCCAGCAGCTCCGGGACAGAAGAAAAACTGTTTTTT. Full variable domain (remainder filled in from reference TRBV5-6 and TRBJ1-4): DAGVTQSPTHLIKTRGQQVTLRCSPKSGHDTVSWYQQALGQGPQFIFQYYEEEERQRGNFPDRFSGHQFPNYSSELNVNALLLGDSALYLCASSSGTEEKLFFGSGTQLSVL.

The chain links TRBV7-2 to TRBJ1-4; D gene uncertain. This CDR3 spans 14 amino acids. Germline V gene sequence: CDR1 SGHTA, CDR2 FQGNSA. The ends were cut back, 1 base at V and 5 bases at J, with 8 bases in the middle. The CDR3 nucleotides read TGTGCCAGCAGCTTAGTTGCCGGGAATGAAAAACTGTTTTTT. This encodes CASSLVAGNEKLFF.

Comments on this clone: A read error may produce the germline difference seen at one junction end. The gene calls are TRBV6-7 and TRBJ2-5, with D possibly matching TRBD2 (6 bases). TRBV6-7 is noted as an ORF with a role that remains uncertain. The CDR3 loop spans 11 amino acids. CDR3 amino acids: CAGGIGETQHF. The CDR3 nucleotides read TGTGCCGGGGGGATAGGAGAGACCCAGCACTTC.

The chain employs TRBV6-6 and TRBJ1-2; a possible D gene is TRBD1 (6 bases). The CDR3 is 13 amino acids. Per germline, CDR1 MNHNY and CDR2 SVGAGI (reference sequence). Trimming removed 5 bases at V and 8 bases at J, with 15 bases between. CDR3 sequence (DNA): TGTGCCAGCAGTCCAGACAGGAACGGAGGCTACACCTTC. This codes for CASSPDRNGGYTF.

This clone was counted a few times. J is TRBJ1-6 and V is TRBV5-8, with D perhaps matching TRBD1 (5 bases). CDR1 is SGHTS, CDR2 YDEGEE, per germline. V lost 6 bases and J 12 bases, leaving 19 bases between the germline ends. CDR3 length equals 14 residues. The CDR3 sequence: CASTSGTGGIPLHF. The CDR3 DNA reads TGTGCCAGCACATCCGGGACGGGGGGAATACCCCTCCACTTT.

The rearrangement joins TRBV4-3 to TRBJ2-1; D possibly corresponds to TRBD2 (5 bases). The CDR3 runs 15 residues. Germline assignment: CDR1 LGHNA and CDR2 YSLEER. The germline V and J ends were trimmed by 0 bases and 3 bases, with 9 bases remaining between them. This CDR3 reads CASSQEGLLYNEQFF. The DNA for the CDR3 is TGCGCCAGCAGCCAAGAAGGACTCCTCTACAATGAGCAGTTCTTC.

This clone has a handful of counts. The chain employs TRBV10-3 and TRBJ2-1, with 7 bases lining up with TRBD1. Germline values: CDR1 ENHRY, CDR2 SYGVKD. CDR3 size: 14 residues. J was trimmed by 5 bases and V by 8 bases; bases with no gene match: 9. CDR3 sequence reads: CAIGEGTVNNEQFF. As DNA, the CDR3 is TGTGCCATCGGAGAGGGGACAGTGAACAATGAGCAGTTCTTC.